This TCR beta chain was sequenced in a study of blood T cell repertoires in COVID-19. Whole-study context: Spain, Italy and the United States supplied samples that represented acute and convalescent COVID-19. PBMCs, B-cell-depleted T cells, or T cells provided the cDNA or gDNA that made up the material.

CDR3 length: 14 amino acids. Trimming left V 6 bases short and J 1 base short, with 12 bases between. Germline lookup yields CDR1 SGHAT and CDR2 FQNNGV. In the authors' methods: Amplifying reference gene primers gave estimates of nucleated cell counts. Clones were sequenced by immunoSEQ multiplex PCR, and TCRdb holds only the in-frame ones, with some missing. V and J calls and clone size are those listed in that table; D and trimming were worked out from the DNA. The sample yields about 120,000 clones, around 77% seen once. The source of this sequence is a man between 60 and 75 years old with active or convalescent COVID-19. The chain carries TRBV11-2 and TRBJ1-1; D unclear. The material sequenced was peripheral blood. The CDR3 loop is CASRRSASNTEAFF. CDR3 in DNA: TGTGCCAGCAGGCGCTCCGCCTCGAACACTGAAGCTTTCTTT.